This TCR beta chain stems from a study of neurological immune-mediated disorders. General study points: Multiple sclerosis, the disease with the least TCR clonal expansion, fell below healthy controls, whereas HTLV-1-associated myelopathy showed the most.

V lost 0 bases, J lost 11 bases, and 13 bases lay in between. The CDR3 totals 13 residues. CDR1 SGHTA and CDR2 FQGNSA come from the germline V gene. Regarding time point: longitudinal time-point 3. The cDNA was synthesized by 5'RACE incorporating 10-nucleotide random UMIs. TCRdb re-analysed the 5' RACE reads in MiXCR, keeping a single row per CDR3 protein. Of roughly 53,000 distinct CDR3 sequences listed, 8% to 9% are singletons. This clonotype was recorded at least ten times. What it binds is unknown. The chain has TRBV7-2 and TRBJ1-1; no clear D. What was sequenced was PBMCs. The TCR comes from a woman in her 40s in good health. The CDR3 DNA is TGTGCCAGCAGCTTAGCGAGGGCCGGCGAGGCTTTCTTT. The encoded protein is CASSLARAGEAFF.